This entry is about one T cell receptor (beta chain). The target antigen is unknown. The sample belongs to a study of shared clonotypes between healthy human individuals. Looking at the study overall: For every donor, three CD4 naive, three CD4 memory, two CD8 naive and one CD8 memory plates were used. Points from the study as a whole: Of the naive CD4 clonotypes, roughly 5.2% were shared across several donors. Among non-shared clonotypes, generation probabilities were lower than among those shared by all four donors.

CDR3 size: 13 residues. V was clipped by 3 bases and J by 10 bases, with 12 bases between them. Germline CDR1 is KGHSH and CDR2 is LQKENI. CD4+ cells yielded CD45RA+ naive and CD45RA-negative memory subsets. Method: immunoSEQ multiplex PCR; TCRdb's copy keeps in-frame clones and lacks some. The repertoire has 2 million to 2.5 million clones, approximately 90% of them found once; the top ten carry around 0.38%. The sample consisted of naive CD4+ T cells from PBMCs. Subset denoted: CD45RA+ positively selected. The sequence came from a young man in good health. Some clones in this sample may be carry-over from other donors' samples. V and J are TRBV18 and TRBJ1-4; D remains ambiguous. The CDR3 reads CASSPELALKLFF. The DNA of the CDR3 is TGTGCCAGCTCACCGGAGCTCGCCTTAAAACTGTTTTTT.